Detailed here is one T cell receptor beta chain. Antigen unknown. The sample comes from a study of T cell responses to AZD1222 COVID-19 vaccine. Findings and limits, study-wide: Reportedly, nearly half the spike-specific TCRs target unmutated variant regions.

TCRdb's table, derived via immunoSEQ multiplex PCR, lists solely in-frame clones and lacks some. The sample includes approximately 30,000 clones, around 88% of them seen just once. Germline V gene sequence: CDR1 SQVTM, CDR2 ANQGSEA. V was trimmed by 2 bases and J by 3 bases, leaving 16 bases between them. The CDR3 covers 15 residues. The V gene is TRBV29-1, the J gene TRBJ1-1; D not certain. The origin of this receptor is an adult in good health. The sequenced sample was peripheral blood, obtained on day 0 of AZD1222 vaccination. In DNA, the CDR3 is TGCAGCGTTGAACTGTCGGGCTATGGGGACACTGAAGCTTTCTTT. Amino acid sequence: CSVELSGYGDTEAFF.